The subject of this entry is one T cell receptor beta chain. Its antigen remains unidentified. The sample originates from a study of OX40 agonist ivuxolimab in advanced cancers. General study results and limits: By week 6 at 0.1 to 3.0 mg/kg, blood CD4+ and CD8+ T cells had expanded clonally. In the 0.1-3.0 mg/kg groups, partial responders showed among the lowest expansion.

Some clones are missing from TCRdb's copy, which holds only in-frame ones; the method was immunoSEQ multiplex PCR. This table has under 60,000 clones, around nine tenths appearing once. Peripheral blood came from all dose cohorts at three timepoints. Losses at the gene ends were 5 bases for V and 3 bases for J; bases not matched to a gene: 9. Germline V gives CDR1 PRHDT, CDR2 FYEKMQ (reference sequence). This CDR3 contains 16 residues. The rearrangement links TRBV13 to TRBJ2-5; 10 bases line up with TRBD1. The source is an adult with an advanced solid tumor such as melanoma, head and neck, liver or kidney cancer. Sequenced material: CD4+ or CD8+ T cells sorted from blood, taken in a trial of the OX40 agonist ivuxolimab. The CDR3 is CASSRKGQGIEETQYF. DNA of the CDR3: TGTGCCAGCAGCAGAAAGGGACAGGGGATTGAAGAGACCCAGTACTTC.